Below, 23 T cell receptor beta chains from the same sample are listed, as sequenced in a study of shared clonotypes between healthy human individuals. TCRdb's table, derived via immunoSEQ multiplex PCR, lists solely in-frame clones and lacks some. The table has 2 million to 2.5 million clones, roughly 93% seen once; the top ten hold 0.35% to 0.45%. The material sequenced was naive CD4+ T cells from PBMCs. The subset was: CD45RA+ positively selected. Source of these receptors: a young man in good health. Some clones in this sample may be carry-over from other donors' samples.

The chain has TRBV6-5 and TRBJ2-2; the D gene could be TRBD1 or TRBD2 (6 bases each). V was trimmed by 3 bases and J by 8 bases, leaving 16 bases between them. The CDR3 sequence is 15 residues long. Per the germline V gene, CDR1 is MNHEY and CDR2 is SVGAGI. CDR3 region: CASSYMGGVGGELFF. In DNA, the CDR3 is TGTGCCAGCAGTTATATGGGGGGCGTGGGAGGGGAGCTGTTTTTT.

This CDR3 is CSVSPRQYEQYF. The CDR3 DNA is TGCAGCGTTTCCCCCCGACAGTACGAGCAGTACTTC. V gene TRBV29-1 combines with J gene TRBJ2-7, with a weak D call TRBD1 (5 bases). Germline V lookup: CDR1 SQVTM, CDR2 ANQGSEA. The length of the CDR3 is 12 residues. V was pared by 5 bases and J by 4 bases, with 12 bases between.

In the case of this clone: The same CDR3 arises from other DNA sequences in this sample as well. The chain joins TRBV5-1 to TRBJ2-1; no clear D. Trimming removed 1 base from V and 10 bases from J, with 6 bases in between. The CDR3 has 11 residues. The germline V gene encodes CDR1 SGHRS and CDR2 YFSETQ. This CDR3 is CASSLSSEQFF. The CDR3 DNA sequence: TGCGCCAGCAGCTTGAGTTCAGAGCAGTTCTTC.

The chain is built from TRBV7-2 and TRBJ2-7, with 9 positions matching TRBD2. Germline V gives CDR1 SGHTA, CDR2 FQGNSA. The V gene end was trimmed by 4 bases and the J gene end by 5 bases; junction bases not matched to a gene: 3. The CDR3 is made up of 13 amino acids. In DNA form, the CDR3 reads TGTGCCAGCAGCTCCGAGCGGGAGGACGAGCAGTACTTC. Amino acids: CASSSEREDEQYF.

This chain connects TRBV25-1 to TRBJ2-7, with a possible D match to TRBD2 (6 bases). This CDR3 is 14 amino acids long. V was shortened by 1 base and J by 4 bases, with 11 bases between the two germline ends. CDR1 MGHDK and CDR2 SYGVNS come from the germline V gene. CDR3 amino acids: CASSEWSGRYEQYF. The CDR3 DNA sequence: TGTGCCAGCAGTGAATGGTCAGGGAGGTACGAGCAGTACTTC.

V is TRBV28 and J is TRBJ2-7; no firm D call. Germline loops: CDR1 MDHEN, CDR2 SYDVKM. Trimming took 3 bases from V and 3 from J, leaving 9 bases between them. The CDR3 covers 13 residues. CDR3 DNA: TGTGCCAGCAGTTTGGGTCCTATCTACGAGCAGTACTTC. It encodes CASSLGPIYEQYF.

V is TRBV6-6 and J is TRBJ1-4; D perhaps matches TRBD1 (6 bases). CDR3 length: 16 amino acids. CDR1 and CDR2 from the germline V gene are MNHNY and SVGAGI (reference sequence). V dropped 2 bases and J dropped 1 base, with 11 bases sitting between them. The CDR3 reads CASSYHEGGTNEKLFF. Written as DNA, the CDR3 is TGTGCCAGCAGTTACCACGAGGGGGGAACTAATGAAAAACTGTTTTTT.

V usage is TRBV15 and J usage is TRBJ2-1; unclear D gene. The CDR3 contains 15 residues. Germline V lookup: CDR1 LNHNV, CDR2 YYDKDF (reference sequence). Trimming took off 0 bases at V and 2 bases at J, with 8 bases between the two ends. In DNA, the CDR3 is TGTGCCACCAGCAGAGATCGCAGCCCCTACAATGAGCAGTTCTTC. Protein sequence: CATSRDRSPYNEQFF.

This clone showed up just once. The gene calls are TRBV4-1 and TRBJ1-2; perhaps TRBD1 as D (5 bases). From germline, CDR1 is MGHRA and CDR2 YSYEKL. Trimming cost V 3 bases and J 3 bases, with 14 bases left between them. The CDR3 covers 15 residues. The CDR3 region is CASSHPSGTDYGYTF. The CDR3, as DNA: TGCGCCAGCAGCCACCCCTCCGGGACGGACTATGGCTACACCTTC.

The V gene is TRBV7-6, the J gene TRBJ2-5; D not certain. Trimming shortened V by 5 bases and J by 5 bases, and 18 bases separated the two germline ends. CDR1 is SGHVS, CDR2 FNYEAQ, per germline. The CDR3 is 15 amino acids. CDR3 amino acids: CASSPTRGSWETQYF. DNA for the CDR3: TGTGCCAGCAGCCCCACCCGTGGGTCCTGGGAGACCCAGTACTTC.

This clone was counted only a few times. The chain joins TRBV6-9 to TRBJ1-1; D ambiguous. This CDR3 has 13 amino acids. Trimming cost V 6 bases and J 0 bases, with 8 bases left between them. Germline CDR1 is MNHGY and CDR2 is SVAAGI. The CDR3 here is CASRRNLNTEAFF. The DNA of the CDR3 is TGTGCCAGCAGGCGTAATTTGAACACTGAAGCTTTCTTT.

This sequence joins TRBV6-5 and TRBJ2-5; the D gene is possibly TRBD2 (5 bases). This CDR3 has 12 amino acids. Between the trimmed V and J ends, which lost 2 bases and 4 bases, there was a span of 5 bases. CDR1 is MNHEY, CDR2 SVGAGI, per germline. CDR3 residues: CASSYAGETQYF. In DNA, the CDR3 is TGTGCCAGCAGTTACGCGGGAGAGACCCAGTACTTC.

This rearrangement joins TRBV28 to TRBJ2-7; no definite D call. Germline-derived CDR1 and CDR2 are MDHEN and SYDVKM. Trimming stripped 7 bases from V and 0 bases from J, with 16 bases between. The CDR3 length is 15 residues. The CDR3 region has the DNA TGTGCCAGCACCCCCACCGCGATCAGCTCCTACGAGCAGTACTTC. This gives the protein CASTPTAISSYEQYF.

This rearrangement joins TRBV10-1 to TRBJ1-2; 7 bases fit TRBD1. Germline values: CDR1 WNHNN, CDR2 SYGVQD (reference sequence). CDR3 length: 14 amino acids. After removal of 4 bases from V and 4 bases from J, the junction contained 6 bases not matched to a gene. Written as DNA, the CDR3 is TGCGCCAGCAGTGGCGCGGGGACAGTCTATGGCTACACCTTC. This gives the protein CASSGAGTVYGYTF.

This clone was observed once. DNA of the CDR3: TGTGCCAGCAACGGAGGGTGGGATAATGAAAAACTGTTTTTT. Protein: CASNGGWDNEKLFF. This chain connects TRBV5-5 to TRBJ1-4; D is ambiguous. There are 14 residues in the CDR3. Trimming stripped 6 bases from V and 4 bases from J, with 13 bases between. Germline-derived CDR1 and CDR2 are SGHKS and YYEKEE (reference sequence).

The chain employs TRBV29-1 and TRBJ2-7, with TRBD1 identical over 7 bases. Trimming removed 6 bases from V and 7 bases from J; junction bases left unmatched: 21. The CDR3 covers 16 residues. In germline, CDR1 is SQVTM, CDR2 ANQGSEA. CDR3 sequence reads: CSVQGPTGSLTGEQYF. CDR3 DNA sequence: TGCAGCGTGCAAGGCCCGACAGGGAGCCTGACGGGGGAGCAGTACTTC.

This chain links TRBV15 with TRBJ2-1; D is possibly TRBD2 (5 bases). Germline assignment: CDR1 LNHNV and CDR2 YYDKDF (reference sequence). V lost 7 bases to trimming and J lost 1 base, with 11 bases between them. The CDR3 length is 14 residues. The CDR3 coding sequence is TGTGCCACCAAGAGCGGTAGTTCCTACAATGAGCAGTTCTTC. It translates to CATKSGSSYNEQFF. Full variable domain (outside the CDR3, taken from reference TRBV15 and TRBJ2-1): DAMVIQNPRYQVTQFGKPVTLSCSQTLNHNVMYWYQQKSSQAPKLLFHYYDKDFNNEADTPDNFQSRRPNTSFCFLDIRSPGLGDTAMYLCATKSGSSYNEQFFGPGTRLTVL.

The chain recombines TRBV29-1 with TRBJ2-2; D ambiguous. The CDR3 covers 14 residues. CDR1 and CDR2 (germline): SQVTM, ANQGSEA. Trimming took off 6 bases at V and 6 bases at J, with 17 bases between the two ends. The CDR3 here is CSVPDVFRPGELFF. CDR3 in DNA: TGCAGCGTCCCTGATGTGTTCCGGCCCGGGGAGCTGTTTTTT.

The J gene is TRBJ2-5, the V gene TRBV6-6; perhaps TRBD2 as D (6 bases). The ends were cut back, 4 bases at V and 2 bases at J, with 17 bases in the middle. In germline, CDR1 is MNHNY, CDR2 SVGAGI (reference sequence). This CDR3 region has 16 residues. CDR3 protein: CASSSFRDWEQETQYF. CDR3 nucleotides: TGTGCCAGCAGTTCATTCCGGGACTGGGAACAAGAGACCCAGTACTTC.

V and J are TRBV28 and TRBJ1-2, with 12 bases fitting TRBD1. Unmatched junction bases numbered 3, after V lost 6 bases and J lost 4 bases. Germline V gene sequence: CDR1 MDHEN, CDR2 SYDVKM. This CDR3 comprises 14 residues. The CDR3 DNA is TGTGCCAGCAGAGGGACAGGGGGCCGCTATGGCTACACCTTC. Its protein product is CASRGTGGRYGYTF.

The rearrangement uses TRBV6-1 and TRBJ1-3, with D possibly being TRBD1 (6 bases). The germline CDR1 and CDR2 sequences are MNHNS and SASEGT. The CDR3 is made up of 15 amino acids. Trimming stripped 1 base from V and 4 bases from J, with 11 bases between. Here the CDR3 DNA reads TGTGCCAGCAGTGAAGTAGGAGGACAGGGAAACACCATATATTTT. This encodes CASSEVGGQGNTIYF.

This chain uses TRBV12-5 with TRBJ2-2; D gene uncertain. Germline V CDR1 and CDR2: LGHNT, FRNRAP. This CDR3 has 11 residues. V was shortened by 6 bases and J by 4 bases, with 3 bases between the two germline ends. CDR3 DNA sequence: TGTGCTAGTGGGATCACCGGGGAGCTGTTTTTT. This codes for CASGITGELFF.

The chain couples TRBV15 to TRBJ1-5; the D is unclear. Between the trimmed V and J ends, which lost 1 base and 3 bases, there was a span of 13 bases. The germline gives CDR1 LNHNV, CDR2 YYDKDF (reference sequence). CDR3 length: 16 residues. CDR3 region: CATSRGTAPSNQPQHF. DNA for the CDR3: TGTGCCACCAGCAGAGGTACCGCCCCCTCCAATCAGCCCCAGCATTTT. Using reference TRBV15 and TRBJ1-5 for the parts outside the CDR3, the full variable domain is DAMVIQNPRYQVTQFGKPVTLSCSQTLNHNVMYWYQQKSSQAPKLLFHYYDKDFNNEADTPDNFQSRRPNTSFCFLDIRSPGLGDTAMYLCATSRGTAPSNQPQHFGDGTRLSIL.